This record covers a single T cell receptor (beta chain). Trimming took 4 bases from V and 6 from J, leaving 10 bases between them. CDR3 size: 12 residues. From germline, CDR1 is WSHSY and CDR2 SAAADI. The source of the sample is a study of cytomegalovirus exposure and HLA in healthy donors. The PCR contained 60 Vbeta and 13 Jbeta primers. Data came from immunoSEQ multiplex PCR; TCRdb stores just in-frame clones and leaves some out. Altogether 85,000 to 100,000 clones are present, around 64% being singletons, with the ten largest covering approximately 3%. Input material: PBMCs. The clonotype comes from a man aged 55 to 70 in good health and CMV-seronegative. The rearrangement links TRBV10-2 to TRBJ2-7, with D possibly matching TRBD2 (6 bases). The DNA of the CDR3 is TGCGCCAGCAGTGGGGCGGGGTCCGAGCAGTACTTC. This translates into CASSGAGSEQYF.